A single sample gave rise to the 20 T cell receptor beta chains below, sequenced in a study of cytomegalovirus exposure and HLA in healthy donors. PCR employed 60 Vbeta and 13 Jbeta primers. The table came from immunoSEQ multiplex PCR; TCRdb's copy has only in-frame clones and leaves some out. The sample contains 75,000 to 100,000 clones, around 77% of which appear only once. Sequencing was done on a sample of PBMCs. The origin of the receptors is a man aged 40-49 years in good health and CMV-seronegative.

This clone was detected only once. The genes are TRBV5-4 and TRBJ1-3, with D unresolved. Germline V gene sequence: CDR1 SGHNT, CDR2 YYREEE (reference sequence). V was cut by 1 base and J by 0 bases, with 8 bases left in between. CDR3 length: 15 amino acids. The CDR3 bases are TGTGCCAGCAGCTTGCGCTCAGACTCTGGAAACACCATATATTTT. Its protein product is CASSLRSDSGNTIYF.

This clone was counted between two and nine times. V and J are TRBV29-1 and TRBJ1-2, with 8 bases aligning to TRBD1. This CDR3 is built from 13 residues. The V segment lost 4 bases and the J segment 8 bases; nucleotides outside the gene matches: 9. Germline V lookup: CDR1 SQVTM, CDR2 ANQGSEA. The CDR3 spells CSVGGGQGDGYTF. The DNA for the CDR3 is TGCAGCGTTGGGGGAGGACAGGGAGACGGCTACACCTTC.

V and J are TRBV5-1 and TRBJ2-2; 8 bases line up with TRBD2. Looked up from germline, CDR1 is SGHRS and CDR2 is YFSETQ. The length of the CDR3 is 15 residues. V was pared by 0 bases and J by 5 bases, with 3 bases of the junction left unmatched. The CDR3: CASSLVAGTTGELFF. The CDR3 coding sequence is TGCGCCAGCAGCTTGGTAGCGGGAACGACCGGGGAGCTGTTTTTT.

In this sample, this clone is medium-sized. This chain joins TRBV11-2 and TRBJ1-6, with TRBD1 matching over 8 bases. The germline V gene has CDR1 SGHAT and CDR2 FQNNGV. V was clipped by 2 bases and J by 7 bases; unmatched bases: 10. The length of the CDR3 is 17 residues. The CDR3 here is CASSLRQGRDKNSPLHF. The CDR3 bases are TGTGCCAGCAGCTTACGACAGGGGAGGGATAAGAATTCACCCCTCCACTTT.

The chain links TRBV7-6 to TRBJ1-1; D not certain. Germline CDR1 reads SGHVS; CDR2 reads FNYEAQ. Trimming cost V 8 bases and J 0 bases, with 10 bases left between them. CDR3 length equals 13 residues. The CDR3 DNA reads TGTGCCAGCGTCACAGTCTTGAACACTGAAGCTTTCTTT. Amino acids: CASVTVLNTEAFF.

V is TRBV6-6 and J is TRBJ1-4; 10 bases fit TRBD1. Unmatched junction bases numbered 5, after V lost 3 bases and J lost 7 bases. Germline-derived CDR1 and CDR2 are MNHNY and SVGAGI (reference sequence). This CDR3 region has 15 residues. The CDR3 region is CASSYSGTGAEKLFF. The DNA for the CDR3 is TGTGCCAGCAGTTATTCCGGGACAGGGGCTGAAAAACTGTTTTTT.

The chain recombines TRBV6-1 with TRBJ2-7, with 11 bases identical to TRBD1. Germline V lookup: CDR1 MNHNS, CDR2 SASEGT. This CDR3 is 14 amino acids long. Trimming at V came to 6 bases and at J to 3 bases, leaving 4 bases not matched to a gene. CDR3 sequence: CASRDRGRFYEQYF. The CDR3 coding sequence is TGTGCCAGCAGGGACAGGGGGCGATTCTACGAGCAGTACTTC.

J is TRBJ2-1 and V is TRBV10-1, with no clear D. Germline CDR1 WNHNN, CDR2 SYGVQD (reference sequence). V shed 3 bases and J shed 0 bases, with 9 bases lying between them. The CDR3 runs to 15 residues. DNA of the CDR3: TGCGCCAGCAGTGACAGGAAGAGCTCCTACAATGAGCAGTTCTTC. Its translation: CASSDRKSSYNEQFF.

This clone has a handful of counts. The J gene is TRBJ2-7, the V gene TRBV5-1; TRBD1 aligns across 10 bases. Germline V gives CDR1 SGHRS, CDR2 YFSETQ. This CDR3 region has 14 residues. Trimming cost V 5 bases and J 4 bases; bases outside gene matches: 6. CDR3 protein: CASRGGQGNYEQYF. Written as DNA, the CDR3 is TGCGCCAGCAGGGGGGGACAGGGGAATTACGAGCAGTACTTC.

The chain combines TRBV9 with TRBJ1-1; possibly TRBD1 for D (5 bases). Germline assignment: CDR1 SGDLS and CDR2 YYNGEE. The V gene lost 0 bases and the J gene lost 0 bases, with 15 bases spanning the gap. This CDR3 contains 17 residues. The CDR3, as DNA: TGTGCCAGCAGCGTAGGAGGTTGGGGCAGCATGAACACTGAAGCTTTCTTT. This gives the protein CASSVGGWGSMNTEAFF. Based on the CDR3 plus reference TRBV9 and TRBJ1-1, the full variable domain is DSGVTQTPKHLITATGQRVTLRCSPRSGDLSVYWYQQSLDQGLQFLIQYYNGEERAKGNILERFSAQQFPDLHSELNLSSLELGDSALYFCASSVGGWGSMNTEAFFGQGTRLTVV.

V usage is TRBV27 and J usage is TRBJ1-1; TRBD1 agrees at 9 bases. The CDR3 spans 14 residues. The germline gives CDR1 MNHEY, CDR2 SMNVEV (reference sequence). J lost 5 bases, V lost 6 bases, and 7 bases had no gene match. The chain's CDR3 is CASRLRDRATEAFF. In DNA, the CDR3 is TGTGCCAGCAGACTCCGGGACAGGGCTACTGAAGCTTTCTTT.

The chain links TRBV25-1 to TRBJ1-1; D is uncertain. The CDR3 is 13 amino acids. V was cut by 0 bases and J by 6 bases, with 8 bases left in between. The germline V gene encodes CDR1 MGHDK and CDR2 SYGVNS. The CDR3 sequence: CASSEYGLPEAFF. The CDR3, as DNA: TGTGCCAGCAGTGAATACGGTCTCCCTGAAGCTTTCTTT.

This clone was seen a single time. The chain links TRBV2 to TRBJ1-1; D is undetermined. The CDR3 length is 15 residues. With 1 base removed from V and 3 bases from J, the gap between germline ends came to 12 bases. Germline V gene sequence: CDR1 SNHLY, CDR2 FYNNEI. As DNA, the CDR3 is TGTGCCAGCAGTGAAGGCCGAAGGAGGGACACTGAAGCTTTCTTT. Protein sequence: CASSEGRRRDTEAFF.

DNA of the CDR3: TGTGCCAGCACTCCCGGGACAGGGTTCGAGCAGTACTTC. Protein product: CASTPGTGFEQYF. The genes are TRBV2 and TRBJ2-7, with 9 bases matching TRBD1. V was pared by 7 bases and J by 6 bases, with 7 bases of the junction left unmatched. Per germline, CDR1 SNHLY and CDR2 FYNNEI. The CDR3 length is 13 residues.

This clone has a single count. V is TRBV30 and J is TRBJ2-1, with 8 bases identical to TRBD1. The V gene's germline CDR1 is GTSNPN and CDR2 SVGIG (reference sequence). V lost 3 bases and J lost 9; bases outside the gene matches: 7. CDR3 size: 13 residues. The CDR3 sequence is CAWRPGGKFEQFF. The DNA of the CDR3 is TGTGCCTGGAGACCAGGGGGCAAATTTGAGCAGTTCTTC.

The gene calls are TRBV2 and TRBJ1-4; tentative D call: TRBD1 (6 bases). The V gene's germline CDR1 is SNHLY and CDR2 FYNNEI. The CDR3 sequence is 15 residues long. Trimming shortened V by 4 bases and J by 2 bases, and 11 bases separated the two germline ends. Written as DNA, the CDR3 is TGTGCCAGCAGTGGGTTAAGGGGGACTAATGAAAAACTGTTTTTT. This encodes CASSGLRGTNEKLFF.

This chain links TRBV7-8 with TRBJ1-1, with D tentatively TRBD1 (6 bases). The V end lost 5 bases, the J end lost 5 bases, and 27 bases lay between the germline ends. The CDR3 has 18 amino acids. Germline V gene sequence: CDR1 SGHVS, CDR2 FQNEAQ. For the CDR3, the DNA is TGTGCCAGCAGCCCCCGGGGGGCAGACCTCATCGGGGGGACTGAAGCTTTCTTT. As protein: CASSPRGADLIGGTEAFF.

The CDR3: CAWSAGTMNSYEQYF. CDR3 in DNA: TGTGCCTGGAGTGCCGGGACTATGAACTCCTACGAGCAGTACTTC. The V call is TRBV30, the J call TRBJ2-7, with 7 bases matching TRBD2. The germline gives CDR1 GTSNPN, CDR2 SVGIG (reference sequence). The CDR3 consists of 15 residues. With 1 base clipped from V and 0 bases from J, the junction kept 6 bases outside the gene matches.

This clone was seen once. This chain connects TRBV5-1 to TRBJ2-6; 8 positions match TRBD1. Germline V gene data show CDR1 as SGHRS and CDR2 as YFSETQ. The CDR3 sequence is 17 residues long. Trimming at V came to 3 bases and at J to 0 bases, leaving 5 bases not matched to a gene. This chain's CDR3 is CASSSLTGGSGANVLTF. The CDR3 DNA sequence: TGCGCCAGCAGCTCCCTAACAGGGGGCTCTGGGGCCAACGTCCTGACTTTC. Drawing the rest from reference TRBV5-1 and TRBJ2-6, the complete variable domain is KAGVTQTPRYLIKTRGQQVTLSCSPISGHRSVSWYQQTPGQGLQFLFEYFSETQRNKGNFPGRFSGRQFSNSRSEMNVSTLELGDSALYLCASSSLTGGSGANVLTFGAGSRLTVL.

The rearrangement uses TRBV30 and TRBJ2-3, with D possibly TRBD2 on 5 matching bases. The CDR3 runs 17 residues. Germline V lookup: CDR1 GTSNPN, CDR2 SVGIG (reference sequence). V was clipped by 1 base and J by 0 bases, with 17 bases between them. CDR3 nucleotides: TGTGCCTGGAGTGCCCGCATTCCTAGCACGAGCACAGATACGCAGTATTTT. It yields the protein CAWSARIPSTSTDTQYF.